This T cell receptor beta chain was recorded in a study of T cells in Graves' hyperthyroidism and ophthalmopathy. Findings and caveats of the study: With a median lead of roughly 6.8 months before onset, the model predicted ophthalmopathy.

The definition of stable Graves' hyperthyroidism was no ophthalmopathy progression within 18 months. Each diagnosis drew on symptoms, thyroxine, TRAb, thyroid ultrasound and orbital computed tomography findings. V was trimmed by 5 bases and J by 3 bases, leaving 12 bases between them. Germline-derived CDR1 and CDR2 are SGHTA and FQGTGA. The CDR3 runs 14 residues. Comments on this clonotype: Its antigen is still unknown. Lacking the conserved final phenylalanine or tryptophan, this CDR3 likely reflects a read error.

The investigators amplified TCR beta CDR3 regions from RNA transcripts. The HTBI primer set drove a first-round RT-PCR of the TCR CDR3. TCRdb used MiXCR to reprocess the multiplex PCR reads, holding one entry per CDR3 protein. The sample records approximately 48,000 distinct CDR3 sequences, 49% being singletons. The specimen was peripheral blood or thyroid tissue (not recorded which). The sequence derives from a woman in her 50s with Graves' hyperthyroidism. The chain is built from TRBV7-3 and TRBJ2-3; tentative D call: TRBD1 (7 bases). CDR3 protein: CASSPGGSTDTQYL. The CDR3 coding sequence is TGTGCCAGCAGCCCAGGGGGGAGTACAGATACGCAGTATCTT.